What follows are 20 T cell receptor beta chains derived from one specimen sequenced in a study of T cell responses to AZD1222 COVID-19 vaccine. Sequencing was performed with immunoSEQ multiplex PCR; in TCRdb, only in-frame clones are kept and a portion is missing. The table lists approximately 150,000 clones, about 89% of them singletons. This material consisted of peripheral blood, taken 28 days after the second dose of the MenACWY control vaccine. Receptor source: an adult who received the MenACWY meningococcal vaccine as a control.

V is TRBV5-1 and J is TRBJ2-5, with 7 bases that match TRBD1. The junction had 5 bases not matched to a gene; V was cut back by 4 bases and J by 2 bases. Germline CDR1 and CDR2: SGHRS and YFSETQ. This CDR3 region has 14 residues. The CDR3 coding sequence is TGCGCCAGCAGCGTCTTGGGACAGCAAGAGACCCAGTACTTC. It yields the protein CASSVLGQQETQYF.

This chain joins TRBV28 and TRBJ1-1; tentative D call: TRBD1 (6 bases). Trimming pared 1 base from V and 7 bases from J, leaving 13 bases between. This CDR3 spans 14 amino acids. Germline lookup yields CDR1 MDHEN and CDR2 SYDVKM. The DNA for the CDR3 is TGTGCCAGCAGTTTATTTGGGACAATGATTGAAGCTTTCTTT. As protein: CASSLFGTMIEAFF.

The chain couples TRBV20-1 to TRBJ2-7; the match to TRBD1 covers 9 bases. V shed 3 bases, J shed 5 bases, and the junction held 8 bases outside the gene matches. This CDR3 has 14 residues. The germline CDR1 and CDR2 sequences are DFQATT and SNEGSKA (reference sequence). DNA for the CDR3: TGCAGTGCTAGTCCCCCGGGACAGGGTCACGAGCAGTACTTC. Its protein is CSASPPGQGHEQYF.

V and J are TRBV27 and TRBJ1-4; D uncertain. The CDR3 sequence is 16 residues long. Germline-derived CDR1 and CDR2 are MNHEY and SMNVEV (reference sequence). V was trimmed by 0 bases and J by 3 bases, leaving 11 bases between them. In DNA form, the CDR3 reads TGTGCCAGCAGTTTATCGCCGAACACCGCTAATGAAAAACTGTTTTTT. Translating gives CASSLSPNTANEKLFF. The full variable domain, in which reference TRBV27 and TRBJ1-4 provide the parts outside the CDR3, is EAQVTQNPRYLITVTGKKLTVTCSQNMNHEYMSWYRQDPGLGLRQIYYSMNVEVTDKGDVPEGYKVSRKEKRNFPLILESPSPNQTSLYFCASSLSPNTANEKLFFGSGTQLSVL.

This rearrangement joins TRBV7-2 to TRBJ1-2; no clear D gene. The CDR3 consists of 17 residues. Germline V gene sequence: CDR1 SGHTA, CDR2 FQGNSA. V shed 3 bases and J shed 7 bases, with 24 bases lying between them. The CDR3 nucleotides read TGTGCCAGCAGCTTGCGTATCGGGCCCTCGGCGTCGGGTGGCTACACCTTC. Its protein is CASSLRIGPSASGGYTF. Based on the CDR3 plus reference TRBV7-2 and TRBJ1-2, the full variable domain is GAGVSQSPSNKVTEKGKDVELRCDPISGHTALYWYRQSLGQGLEFLIYFQGNSAPDKSGLPSDRFSAERTGGSVSTLTIQRTQQEDSAVYLCASSLRIGPSASGGYTFGSGTRLTVV.

The rearrangement joins TRBV4-3 to TRBJ2-6, with no clear D. CDR3 size: 16 residues. Per the germline V gene, CDR1 is LGHNA and CDR2 is YSLEER. V was clipped by 1 base and J by 3 bases, with 10 bases between them. The CDR3 DNA reads TGCGCCAGCAGCCAAGCAGGCCTATTTGGGGCCAACGTCCTGACTTTC. Encoded protein: CASSQAGLFGANVLTF.

The chain is built from TRBV11-3 and TRBJ2-2; D not resolved. The CDR3 spans 13 residues. The V gene lost 1 base and the J gene lost 4 bases, with 4 bases spanning the gap. Germline V lookup: CDR1 SGHNT, CDR2 YENEEA. In DNA, the CDR3 is TGTGCCAGCAGCTTAGGAATCACCGGGGAGCTGTTTTTT. It translates to CASSLGITGELFF.

This clone was seen a single time. The chain uses TRBV5-1 and TRBJ2-7; D remains unclear. V was pared by 0 bases and J by 2 bases, with 6 bases between. CDR1 and CDR2 (germline): SGHRS, YFSETQ. CDR3 length equals 13 residues. The CDR3 loop reads CASSLEAAYEQYF. For the CDR3, the DNA is TGCGCCAGCAGCTTGGAGGCAGCCTACGAGCAGTACTTC.

The gene calls are TRBV5-8 and TRBJ2-7; D possibly corresponds to TRBD2 (6 bases). Germline V CDR1 and CDR2: SGHTS, YDEGEE. The germline V and J ends were trimmed by 5 bases and 3 bases, with 12 bases remaining between them. The CDR3 contains 13 residues. The CDR3 DNA follows: TGTGCCAGCAGTCTTGGGGACTTCTACGAGCAGTACTTC. Its translation is CASSLGDFYEQYF.

The chain links TRBV7-9 to TRBJ1-2, with 7 bases matching TRBD1. The germline V gene has CDR1 SEHNR and CDR2 FQNEAQ (reference sequence). CDR3 length equals 16 residues. The V segment lost 4 bases and the J segment 4 bases; nucleotides outside the gene matches: 12. Here the CDR3 DNA reads TGTGCCAGCAGCTCCGACGAAGAACAGGGGACCTATGGCTACACCTTC. Its translation: CASSSDEEQGTYGYTF.

The chain has TRBV27 and TRBJ2-2; the match to TRBD1 covers 7 bases. The CDR3 spans 14 residues. CDR1 is MNHEY, CDR2 SMNVEV, per germline (reference sequence). V shed 5 bases and J 7 bases; nucleotides not matched to a gene: 7. The CDR3 is CASSRGTANGELFF. For the CDR3, the DNA is TGTGCCAGCAGTCGAGGGACAGCCAACGGGGAGCTGTTTTTT.

The chain uses TRBV25-1 and TRBJ2-2; a possible D gene is TRBD2 (5 bases). The V end lost 5 bases, the J end lost 4 bases, and 11 bases lay between the germline ends. CDR1 and CDR2 (germline): MGHDK, SYGVNS. CDR3 length equals 14 residues. CDR3 region: CASSSWESTGELFF. The CDR3 nucleotides are TGTGCCAGCAGTTCATGGGAGTCCACCGGGGAGCTGTTTTTT.

The chain couples TRBV28 to TRBJ2-1; the match to TRBD2 covers 7 bases. Germline trimming cut 5 bases from V and 3 bases from J; bases unmatched to any gene: 10. CDR1 and CDR2 (germline): MDHEN, SYDVKM. The CDR3 consists of 16 residues. The CDR3, as DNA: TGTGCCAGCAGTCTCCGGACGGGGGGAGTCTACAATGAGCAGTTCTTC. Its protein is CASSLRTGGVYNEQFF.

This rearrangement joins TRBV28 to TRBJ1-5, with D maybe TRBD1 (5 bases). Looked up from germline, CDR1 is MDHEN and CDR2 is SYDVKM. This CDR3 comprises 13 residues. V lost 5 bases to trimming and J lost 9 bases, with 14 bases between them. Here the CDR3 DNA reads TGTGCCAGCAGTCCATTTCTGGGGCTGCCCCAGCATTTT. Protein sequence: CASSPFLGLPQHF.

The chain employs TRBV5-1 and TRBJ2-5; D tentatively reads TRBD1 or TRBD2 (5 bases each). Germline lookup yields CDR1 SGHRS and CDR2 YFSETQ. Trimming removed 0 bases at V and 1 base at J, with 10 bases between. CDR3 length: 15 amino acids. In DNA, the CDR3 is TGCGCCAGCAGCTTGGTCGGGGCCCGCCAAGAGACCCAGTACTTC. Its protein product is CASSLVGARQETQYF.

The chain joins TRBV24-1 to TRBJ2-7, with D possibly being TRBD1 (7 bases). Trimming took 4 bases from V and 5 from J, leaving 17 bases between them. Germline V CDR1 and CDR2: KGHDR, SFDVKD. CDR3 length: 15 residues. The CDR3 region has the DNA TGTGCCACCAGTGACGGAGGGGGACAGTACGACGAGCAGTACTTC. Amino acids: CATSDGGGQYDEQYF.

The chain has TRBV21-1 and TRBJ2-7; TRBD1 was called by the table and not checked on the DNA. TRBV21-1 represents a pseudogene. The CDR3 runs 14 residues. DNA of the CDR3: TGTGCCAGCAGCAATCCCCGACAGGGCCGGGAGCAGTACTTC. This sequence encodes CASSNPRQGREQYF.

V is TRBV19 and J is TRBJ2-3; D not certain. The ends were cut back, 4 bases at V and 6 bases at J, with 8 bases in the middle. This CDR3 is built from 12 residues. Per the germline V gene, CDR1 is LNHDA and CDR2 is SQIVND (reference sequence). CDR3 loop: CASSKASDTQYF. For the CDR3, the DNA is TGTGCCAGTAGTAAGGCCTCCGATACGCAGTATTTT.

V is TRBV6-2 or TRBV6-3 and J is TRBJ2-7; no clear D gene. Trimming cost V 5 bases and J 1 base, with 9 bases left between them. The CDR3 totals 13 residues. Per germline, CDR1 MNHEY and CDR2 SVGEGT. CDR3: CASSVGWSYEQYF. CDR3 DNA sequence: TGTGCCAGCAGTGTTGGCTGGTCCTACGAGCAGTACTTC.

This rearrangement joins TRBV25-1 to TRBJ1-3; TRBD1 is a possible D gene (5 bases). Trimming took 5 bases from V and 2 from J, leaving 13 bases between them. The germline gives CDR1 MGHDK, CDR2 SYGVNS. The CDR3 loop spans 15 amino acids. CDR3 in amino acids: CASSPPGSPGNTIYF. In DNA form, the CDR3 reads TGTGCCAGCAGTCCCCCAGGGTCTCCTGGAAACACCATATATTTT.